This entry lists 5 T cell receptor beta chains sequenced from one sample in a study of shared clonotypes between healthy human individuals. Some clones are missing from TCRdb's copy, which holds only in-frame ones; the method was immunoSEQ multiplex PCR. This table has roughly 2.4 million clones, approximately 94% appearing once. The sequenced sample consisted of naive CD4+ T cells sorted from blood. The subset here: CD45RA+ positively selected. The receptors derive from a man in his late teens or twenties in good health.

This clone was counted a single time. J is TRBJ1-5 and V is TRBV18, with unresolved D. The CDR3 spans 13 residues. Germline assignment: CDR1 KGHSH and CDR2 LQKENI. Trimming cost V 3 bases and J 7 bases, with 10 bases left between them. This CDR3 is CASSPSTQQPQHF. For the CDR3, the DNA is TGTGCCAGCTCACCCTCCACCCAGCAGCCCCAGCATTTT.

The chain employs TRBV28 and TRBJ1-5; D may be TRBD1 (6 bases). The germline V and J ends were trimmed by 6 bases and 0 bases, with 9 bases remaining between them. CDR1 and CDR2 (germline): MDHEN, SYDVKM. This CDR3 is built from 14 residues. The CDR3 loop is CASRRRGSNQPQHF. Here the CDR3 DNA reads TGTGCCAGCAGACGCAGGGGTAGCAATCAGCCCCAGCATTTT. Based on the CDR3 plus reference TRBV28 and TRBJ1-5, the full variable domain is DVKVTQSSRYLVKRTGEKVFLECVQDMDHENMFWYRQDPGLGLRLIYFSYDVKMKEKGDIPEGYSVSREKKERFSLILESASTNQTSMYLCASRRRGSNQPQHFGDGTRLSIL.

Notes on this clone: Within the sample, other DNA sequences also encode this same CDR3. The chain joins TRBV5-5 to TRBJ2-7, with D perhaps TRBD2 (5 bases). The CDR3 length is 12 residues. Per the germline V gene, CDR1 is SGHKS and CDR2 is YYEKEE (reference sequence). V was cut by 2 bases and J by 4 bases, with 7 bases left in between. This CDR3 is CASSFTGYEQYF. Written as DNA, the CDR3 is TGTGCCAGCAGCTTTACGGGATACGAGCAGTACTTC.

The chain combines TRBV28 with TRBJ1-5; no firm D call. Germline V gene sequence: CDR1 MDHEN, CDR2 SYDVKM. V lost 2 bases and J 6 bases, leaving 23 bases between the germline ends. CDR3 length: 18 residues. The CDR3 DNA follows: TGTGCCAGCAGTTTAAGGAAGGTAGGCAGGCTGGAGATTCAGCCCCAGCATTTT. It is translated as CASSLRKVGRLEIQPQHF.

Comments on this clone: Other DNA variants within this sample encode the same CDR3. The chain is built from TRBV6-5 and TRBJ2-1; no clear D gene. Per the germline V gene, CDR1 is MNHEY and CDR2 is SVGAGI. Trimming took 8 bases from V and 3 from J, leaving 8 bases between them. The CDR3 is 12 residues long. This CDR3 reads CASSRGYNEQFF. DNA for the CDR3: TGTGCCAGCTCTAGAGGCTACAATGAGCAGTTCTTC.